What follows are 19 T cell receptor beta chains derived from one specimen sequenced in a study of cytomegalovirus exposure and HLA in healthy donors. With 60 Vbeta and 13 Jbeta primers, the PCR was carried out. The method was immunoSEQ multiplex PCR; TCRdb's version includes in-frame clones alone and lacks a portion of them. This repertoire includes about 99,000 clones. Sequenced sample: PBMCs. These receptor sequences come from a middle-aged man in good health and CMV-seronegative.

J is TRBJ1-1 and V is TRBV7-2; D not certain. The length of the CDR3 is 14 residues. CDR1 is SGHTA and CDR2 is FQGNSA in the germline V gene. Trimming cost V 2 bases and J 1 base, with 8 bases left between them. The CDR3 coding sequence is TGTGCCAGCAGCTTAATCGCGGCGAACACTGAAGCTTTCTTT. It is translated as CASSLIAANTEAFF.

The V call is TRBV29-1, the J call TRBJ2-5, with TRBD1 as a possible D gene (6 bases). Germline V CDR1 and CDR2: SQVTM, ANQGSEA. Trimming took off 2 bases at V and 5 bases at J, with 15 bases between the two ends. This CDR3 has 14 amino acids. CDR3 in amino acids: CSVEWGLGKETQYF. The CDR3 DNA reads TGCAGCGTTGAATGGGGGCTCGGTAAGGAGACCCAGTACTTC.

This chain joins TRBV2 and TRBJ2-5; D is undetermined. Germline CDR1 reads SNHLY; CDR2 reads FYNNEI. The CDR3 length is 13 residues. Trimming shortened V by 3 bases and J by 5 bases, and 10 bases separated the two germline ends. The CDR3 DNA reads TGTGCCAGCAGTGACATTAGCCAGGAGACCCAGTACTTC. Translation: CASSDISQETQYF.

Here the CDR3 reads CASSQSGQGGETQYF. In DNA, the CDR3 is TGCGCCAGCAGCCAATCGGGACAGGGCGGAGAGACCCAGTACTTC. The chain couples TRBV4-3 to TRBJ2-5, with TRBD1 identical over 9 bases. This CDR3 contains 15 residues. The ends lost 2 bases at V and 4 bases at J; junction bases unmatched: 5. CDR1 and CDR2 from the germline V gene are LGHNA and YSLEER.

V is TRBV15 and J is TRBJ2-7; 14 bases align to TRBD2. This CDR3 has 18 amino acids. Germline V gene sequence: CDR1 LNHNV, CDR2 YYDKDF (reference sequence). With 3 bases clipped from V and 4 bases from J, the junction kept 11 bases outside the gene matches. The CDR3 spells CATSRALGTSGSGYEQYF. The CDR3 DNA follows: TGTGCCACCAGCAGGGCTCTAGGGACTAGCGGGAGTGGATACGAGCAGTACTTC.

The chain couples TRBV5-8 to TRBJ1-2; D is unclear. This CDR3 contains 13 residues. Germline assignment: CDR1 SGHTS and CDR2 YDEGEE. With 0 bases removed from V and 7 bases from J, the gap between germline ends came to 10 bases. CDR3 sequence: CASSLGEVGGYTF. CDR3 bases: TGTGCCAGCAGCTTGGGAGAGGTGGGTGGCTACACCTTC.

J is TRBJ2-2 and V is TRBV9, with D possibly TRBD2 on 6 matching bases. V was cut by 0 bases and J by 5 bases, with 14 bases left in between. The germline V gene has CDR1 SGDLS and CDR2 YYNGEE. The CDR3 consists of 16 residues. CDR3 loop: CASSVGGAAGTGELFF. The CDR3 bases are TGTGCCAGCAGCGTAGGCGGGGCCGCGGGGACCGGGGAGCTGTTTTTT.

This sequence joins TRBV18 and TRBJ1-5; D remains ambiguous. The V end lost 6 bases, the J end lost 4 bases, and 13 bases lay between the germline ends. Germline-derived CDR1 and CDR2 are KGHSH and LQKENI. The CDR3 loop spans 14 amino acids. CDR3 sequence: CASSATGTNQPQHF. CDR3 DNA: TGTGCCAGCTCCGCGACGGGTACTAATCAGCCCCAGCATTTT.

The CDR3 nucleotides read TGTGCCAGCAGCGTGACAGGGGCTACAAGCACAGATACGCAGTATTTT. The encoded protein is CASSVTGATSTDTQYF. The V call is TRBV9, the J call TRBJ2-3; 8 nucleotides line up with TRBD1. Losses at the gene ends were 2 bases for V and 0 bases for J; bases not matched to a gene: 5. The CDR3 is 16 amino acids. CDR1 is SGDLS and CDR2 is YYNGEE in the germline V gene.

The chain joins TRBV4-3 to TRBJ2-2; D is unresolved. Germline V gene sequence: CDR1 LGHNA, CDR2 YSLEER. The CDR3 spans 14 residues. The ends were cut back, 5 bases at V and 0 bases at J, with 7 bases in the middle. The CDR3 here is CASSSSTNTGELFF. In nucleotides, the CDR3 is TGCGCCAGCAGCTCAAGCACGAACACCGGGGAGCTGTTTTTT.

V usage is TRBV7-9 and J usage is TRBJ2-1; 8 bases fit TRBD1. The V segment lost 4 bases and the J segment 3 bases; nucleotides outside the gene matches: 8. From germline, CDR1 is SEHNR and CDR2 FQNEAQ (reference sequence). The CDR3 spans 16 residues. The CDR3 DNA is TGTGCCAGCAGCTCTGCCGGGACAGGAGTCTACAATGAGCAGTTCTTC. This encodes CASSSAGTGVYNEQFF.

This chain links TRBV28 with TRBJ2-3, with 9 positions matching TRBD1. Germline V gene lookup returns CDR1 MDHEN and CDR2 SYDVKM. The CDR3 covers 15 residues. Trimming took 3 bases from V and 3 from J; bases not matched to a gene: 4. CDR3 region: CASSLRQGGTDTQYF. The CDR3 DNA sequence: TGTGCCAGCAGTTTGAGACAGGGGGGTACAGATACGCAGTATTTT.

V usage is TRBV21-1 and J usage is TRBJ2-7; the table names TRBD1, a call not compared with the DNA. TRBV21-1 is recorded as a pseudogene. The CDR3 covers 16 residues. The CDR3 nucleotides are TGTGCCAGCAGCAAAGTGGGGACAGGGTTTCACTACGAGCAGTACTTC. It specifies CASSKVGTGFHYEQYF.

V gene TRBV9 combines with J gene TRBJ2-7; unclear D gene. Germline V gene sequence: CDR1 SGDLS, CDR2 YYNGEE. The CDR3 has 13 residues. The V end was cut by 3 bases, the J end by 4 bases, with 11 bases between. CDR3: CASSASPGYEQYF. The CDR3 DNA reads TGTGCCAGCAGCGCCTCGCCGGGTTACGAGCAGTACTTC.

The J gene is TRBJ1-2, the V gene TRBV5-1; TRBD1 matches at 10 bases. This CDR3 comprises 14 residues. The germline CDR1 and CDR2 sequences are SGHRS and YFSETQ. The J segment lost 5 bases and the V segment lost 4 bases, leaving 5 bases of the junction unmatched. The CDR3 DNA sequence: TGCGCCAGCAGCCCGGACAGGGGGTCATATGGCTACACCTTC. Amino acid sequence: CASSPDRGSYGYTF.

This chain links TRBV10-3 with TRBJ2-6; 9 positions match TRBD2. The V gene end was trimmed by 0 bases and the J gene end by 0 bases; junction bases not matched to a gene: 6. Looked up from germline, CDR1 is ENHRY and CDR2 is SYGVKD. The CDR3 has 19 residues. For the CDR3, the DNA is TGTGCCATCAGTGAGTCGGCGGGAGGGACCCTCTCTGGGGCCAACGTCCTGACTTTC. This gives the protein CAISESAGGTLSGANVLTF.

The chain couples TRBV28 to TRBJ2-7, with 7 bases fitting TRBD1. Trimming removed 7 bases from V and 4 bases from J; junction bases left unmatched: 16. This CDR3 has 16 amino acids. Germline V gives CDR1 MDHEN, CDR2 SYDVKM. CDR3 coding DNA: TGTGCCAGCAACTATAACGACAGGGACCCGTCTTACGAGCAGTACTTC. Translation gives CASNYNDRDPSYEQYF.

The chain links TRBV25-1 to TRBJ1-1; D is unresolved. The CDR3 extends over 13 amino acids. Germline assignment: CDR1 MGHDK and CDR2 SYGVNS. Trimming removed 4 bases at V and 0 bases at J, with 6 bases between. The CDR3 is CASSVAMNTEAFF. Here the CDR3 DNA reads TGTGCCAGCAGTGTAGCGATGAACACTGAAGCTTTCTTT.

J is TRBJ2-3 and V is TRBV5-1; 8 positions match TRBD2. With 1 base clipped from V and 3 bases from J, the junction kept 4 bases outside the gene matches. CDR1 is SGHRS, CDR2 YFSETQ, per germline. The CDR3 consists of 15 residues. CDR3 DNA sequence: TGCGCCAGCAGCTTGTCTTTAGCGGGGACAGATACGCAGTATTTT. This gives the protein CASSLSLAGTDTQYF.